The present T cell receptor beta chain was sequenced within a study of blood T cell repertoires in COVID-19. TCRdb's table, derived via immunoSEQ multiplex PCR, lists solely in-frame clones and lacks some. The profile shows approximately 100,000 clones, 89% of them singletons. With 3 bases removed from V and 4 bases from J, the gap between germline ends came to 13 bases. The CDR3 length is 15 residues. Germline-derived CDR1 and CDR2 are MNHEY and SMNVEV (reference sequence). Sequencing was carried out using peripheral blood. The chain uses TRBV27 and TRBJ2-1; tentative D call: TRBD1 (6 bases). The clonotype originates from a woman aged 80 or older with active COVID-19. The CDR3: CASSLGVGAYNEQFF. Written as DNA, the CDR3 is TGTGCCAGCAGTTTGGGGGTGGGGGCGTACAATGAGCAGTTCTTC.